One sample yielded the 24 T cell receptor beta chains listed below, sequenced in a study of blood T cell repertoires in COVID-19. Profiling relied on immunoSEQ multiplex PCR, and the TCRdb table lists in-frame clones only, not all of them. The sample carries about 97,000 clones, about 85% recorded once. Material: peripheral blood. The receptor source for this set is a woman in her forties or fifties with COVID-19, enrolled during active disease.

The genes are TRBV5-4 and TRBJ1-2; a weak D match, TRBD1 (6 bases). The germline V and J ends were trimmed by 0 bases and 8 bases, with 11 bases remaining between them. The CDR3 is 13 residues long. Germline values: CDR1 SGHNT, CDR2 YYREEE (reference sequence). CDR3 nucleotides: TGTGCCAGCAGCTTGGCAGGGGCGGAGGGCTACACCTTC. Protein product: CASSLAGAEGYTF.

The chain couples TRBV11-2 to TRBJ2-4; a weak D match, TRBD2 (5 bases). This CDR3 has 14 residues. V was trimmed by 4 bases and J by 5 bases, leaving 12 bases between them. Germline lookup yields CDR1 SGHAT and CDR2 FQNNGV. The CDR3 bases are TGTGCCAGCAGCTCTATCGGGCGGGAAAACATTCAGTACTTC. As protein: CASSSIGRENIQYF.

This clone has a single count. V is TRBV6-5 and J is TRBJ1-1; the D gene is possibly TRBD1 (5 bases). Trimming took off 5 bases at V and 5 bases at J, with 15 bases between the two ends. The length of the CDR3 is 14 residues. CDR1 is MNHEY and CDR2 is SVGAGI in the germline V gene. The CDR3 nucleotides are TGTGCCAGCAGTCGGGACTTAAGCGTGACTGAAGCTTTCTTT. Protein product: CASSRDLSVTEAFF.

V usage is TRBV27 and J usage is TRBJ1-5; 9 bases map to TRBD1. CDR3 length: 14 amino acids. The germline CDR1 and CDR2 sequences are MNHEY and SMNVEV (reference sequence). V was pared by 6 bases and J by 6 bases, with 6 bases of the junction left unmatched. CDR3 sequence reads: CASRVQGASQPQHF. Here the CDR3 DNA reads TGTGCCAGCAGGGTACAGGGGGCCAGTCAGCCCCAGCATTTT.

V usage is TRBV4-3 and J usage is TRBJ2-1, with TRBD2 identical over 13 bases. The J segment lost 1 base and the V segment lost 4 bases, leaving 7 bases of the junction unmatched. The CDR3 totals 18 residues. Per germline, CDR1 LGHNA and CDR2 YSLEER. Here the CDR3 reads CASSLLAGGPGSYNEQFF. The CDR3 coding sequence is TGCGCCAGCAGCCTACTAGCGGGGGGGCCTGGGTCCTACAATGAGCAGTTCTTC.

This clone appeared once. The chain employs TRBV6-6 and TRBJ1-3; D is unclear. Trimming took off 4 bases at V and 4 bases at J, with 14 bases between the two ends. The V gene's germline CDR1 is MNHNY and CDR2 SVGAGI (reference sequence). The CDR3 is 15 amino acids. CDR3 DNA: TGTGCCAGCAGTTCAGGCGGGGTGGTGGGAAACACCATATATTTT. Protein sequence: CASSSGGVVGNTIYF.

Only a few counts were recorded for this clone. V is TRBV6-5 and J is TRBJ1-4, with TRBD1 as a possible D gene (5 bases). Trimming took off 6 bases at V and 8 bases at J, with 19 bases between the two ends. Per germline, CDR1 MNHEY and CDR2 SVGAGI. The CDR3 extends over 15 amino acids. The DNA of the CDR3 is TGTGCCAGCAGGATCGAGGACACCCGGGGGGAAAAACTGTTTTTT. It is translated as CASRIEDTRGEKLFF.

CDR3 loop: CASSPSGRRTDTQYF. Written as DNA, the CDR3 is TGTGCCAGCAGCCCTAGCGGGCGCCGCACAGATACGCAGTATTTT. The chain has TRBV2 and TRBJ2-3, with 8 bases aligning to TRBD2. CDR1 SNHLY and CDR2 FYNNEI come from the germline V gene. Losses at the gene ends were 6 bases for V and 1 base for J; bases not matched to a gene: 6. This CDR3 spans 15 amino acids.

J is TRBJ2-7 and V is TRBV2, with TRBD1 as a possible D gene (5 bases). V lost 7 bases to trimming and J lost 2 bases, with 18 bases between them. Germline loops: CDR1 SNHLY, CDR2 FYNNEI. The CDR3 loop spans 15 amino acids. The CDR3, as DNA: TGTGCCAGCAAGGAAGTACAGGCGACCCCCTACGAGCAGTACTTC. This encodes CASKEVQATPYEQYF.

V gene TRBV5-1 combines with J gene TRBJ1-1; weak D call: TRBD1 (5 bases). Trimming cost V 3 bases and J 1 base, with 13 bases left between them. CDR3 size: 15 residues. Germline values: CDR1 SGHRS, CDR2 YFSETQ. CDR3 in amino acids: CASSYRGGTNTEAFF. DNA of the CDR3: TGCGCCAGCAGCTACCGGGGAGGGACGAACACTGAAGCTTTCTTT.

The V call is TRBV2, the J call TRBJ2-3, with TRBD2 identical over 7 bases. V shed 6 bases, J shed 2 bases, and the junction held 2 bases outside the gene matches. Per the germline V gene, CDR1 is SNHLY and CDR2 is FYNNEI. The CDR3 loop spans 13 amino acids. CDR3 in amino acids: CASRGGTTDTQYF. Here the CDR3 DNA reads TGTGCCAGCAGGGGAGGGACCACAGATACGCAGTATTTT.

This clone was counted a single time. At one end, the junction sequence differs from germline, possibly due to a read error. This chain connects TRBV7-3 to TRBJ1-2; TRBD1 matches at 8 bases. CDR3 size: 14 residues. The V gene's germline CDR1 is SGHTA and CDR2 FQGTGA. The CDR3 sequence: CASSQTGAGYGCTF. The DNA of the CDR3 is TGTGCCAGCAGCCAGACAGGGGCCGGCTATGGCTGCACCTTC. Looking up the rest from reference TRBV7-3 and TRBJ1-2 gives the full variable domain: GAGVSQTPSNKVTEKGKYVELRCDPISGHTALYWYRQSLGQGPEFLIYFQGTGAADDSGLPNDRFFAVRPEGSVSTLKIQRTERGDSAVYLCASSQTGAGYGCTFGSGTRLTVV.

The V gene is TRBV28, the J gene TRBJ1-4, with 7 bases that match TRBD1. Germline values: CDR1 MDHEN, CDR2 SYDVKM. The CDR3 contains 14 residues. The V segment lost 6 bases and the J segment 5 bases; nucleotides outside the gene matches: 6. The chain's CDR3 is CASSPGTENEKLFF. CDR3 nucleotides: TGTGCCAGCAGCCCCGGGACAGAGAATGAAAAACTGTTTTTT.

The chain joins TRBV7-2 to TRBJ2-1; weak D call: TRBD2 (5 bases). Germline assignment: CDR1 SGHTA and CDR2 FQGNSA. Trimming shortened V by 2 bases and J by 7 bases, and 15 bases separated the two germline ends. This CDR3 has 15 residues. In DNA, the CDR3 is TGTGCCAGCAGCTTACGGGGTATTCAAGGAAATGAGCAGTTCTTC. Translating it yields CASSLRGIQGNEQFF.

CDR3 DNA sequence: TGTGCCAGTAGTATAGTGCAGGGCTGGGCCTACGAGCAGTACTTC. Translated, it gives CASSIVQGWAYEQYF. V gene TRBV19 combines with J gene TRBJ2-7, with D possibly TRBD1 on 5 matching bases. The CDR3 consists of 15 residues. Trimming took 1 base from V and 2 from J, leaving 12 bases between them. The germline gives CDR1 LNHDA, CDR2 SQIVND (reference sequence).

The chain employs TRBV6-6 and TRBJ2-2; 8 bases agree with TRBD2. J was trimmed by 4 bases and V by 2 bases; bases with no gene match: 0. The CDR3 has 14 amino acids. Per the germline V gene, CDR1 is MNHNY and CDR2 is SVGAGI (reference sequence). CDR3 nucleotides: TGTGCCAGCAGTTACCTAGCGGGCACCGGGGAGCTGTTTTTT. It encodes CASSYLAGTGELFF.

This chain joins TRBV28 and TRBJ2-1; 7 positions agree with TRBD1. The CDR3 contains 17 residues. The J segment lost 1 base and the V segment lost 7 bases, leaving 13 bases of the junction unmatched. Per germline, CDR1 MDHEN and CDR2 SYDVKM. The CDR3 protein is CASISLIGDSSYNEQFF. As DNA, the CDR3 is TGTGCCAGCATTTCTCTGATCGGGGACAGTTCCTACAATGAGCAGTTCTTC.

The CDR3 region has the DNA TGTGCCAGTACCTCTGGCGGGTCGCCAGCTGAGCTGTTTTTT. Translating it yields CASTSGGSPAELFF. The rearrangement uses TRBV19 and TRBJ2-2; tentatively, D is TRBD2 (5 bases). V lost 7 bases to trimming and J lost 11 bases, with 20 bases between them. From germline, CDR1 is LNHDA and CDR2 SQIVND (reference sequence). The length of the CDR3 is 14 residues.

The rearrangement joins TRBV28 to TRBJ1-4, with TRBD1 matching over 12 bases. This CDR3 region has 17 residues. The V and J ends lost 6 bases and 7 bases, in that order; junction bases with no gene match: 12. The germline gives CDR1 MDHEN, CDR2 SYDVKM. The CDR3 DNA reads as TGTGCCAGCAGCCCACCCGCGGGACAGGGGGCGAGTGAAAAACTGTTTTTT. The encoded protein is CASSPPAGQGASEKLFF.

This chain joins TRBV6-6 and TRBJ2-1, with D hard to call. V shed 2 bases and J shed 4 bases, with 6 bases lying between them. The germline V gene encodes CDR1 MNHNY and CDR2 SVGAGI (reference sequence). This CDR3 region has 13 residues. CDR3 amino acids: CASSYALYNEQFF. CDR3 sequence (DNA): TGTGCCAGCAGTTACGCGTTATACAATGAGCAGTTCTTC.

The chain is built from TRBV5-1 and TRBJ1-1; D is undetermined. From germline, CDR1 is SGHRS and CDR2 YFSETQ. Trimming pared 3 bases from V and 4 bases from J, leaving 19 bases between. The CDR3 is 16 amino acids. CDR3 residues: CASSSLDGGAGTEAFF. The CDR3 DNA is TGCGCCAGCAGCTCCCTAGACGGAGGAGCTGGCACTGAAGCTTTCTTT.

CDR3: CASSLAGIQETQYF. For the CDR3, the DNA is TGTGCCAGCAGCTTGGCAGGGATCCAAGAGACCCAGTACTTC. The chain links TRBV5-4 to TRBJ2-5; D might be TRBD1 (5 bases). Germline lookup yields CDR1 SGHNT and CDR2 YYREEE (reference sequence). This CDR3 contains 14 residues. Deletions cut 0 bases from V and 1 base from J, with 7 bases between.

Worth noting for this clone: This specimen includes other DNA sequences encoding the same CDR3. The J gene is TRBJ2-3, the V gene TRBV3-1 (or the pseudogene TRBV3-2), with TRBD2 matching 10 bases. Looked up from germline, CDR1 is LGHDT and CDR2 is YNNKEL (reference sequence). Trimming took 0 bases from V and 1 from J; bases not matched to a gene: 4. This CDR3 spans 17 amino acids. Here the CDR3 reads CASSQEGLAGGTDTQYF. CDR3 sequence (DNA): TGTGCCAGCAGCCAAGAAGGGCTAGCGGGGGGCACAGATACGCAGTATTTT.

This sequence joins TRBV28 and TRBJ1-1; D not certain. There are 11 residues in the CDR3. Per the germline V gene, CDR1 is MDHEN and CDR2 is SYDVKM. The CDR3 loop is CGVHRNTEAFF. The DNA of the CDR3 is TGTGGGGTACACAGGAACACTGAAGCTTTCTTT.